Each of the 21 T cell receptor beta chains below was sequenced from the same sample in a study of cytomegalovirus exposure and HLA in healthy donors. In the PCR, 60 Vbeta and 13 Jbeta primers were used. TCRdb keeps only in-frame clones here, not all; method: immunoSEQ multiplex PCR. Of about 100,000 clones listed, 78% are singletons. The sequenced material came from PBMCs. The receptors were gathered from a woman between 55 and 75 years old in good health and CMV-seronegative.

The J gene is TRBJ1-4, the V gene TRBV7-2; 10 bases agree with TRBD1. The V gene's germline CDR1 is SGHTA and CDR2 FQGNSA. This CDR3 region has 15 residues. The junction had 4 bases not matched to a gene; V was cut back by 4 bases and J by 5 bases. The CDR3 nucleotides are TGTGCCAGCAGCTGGACAGGGGGGGAGAATGAAAAACTGTTTTTT. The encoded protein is CASSWTGGENEKLFF.

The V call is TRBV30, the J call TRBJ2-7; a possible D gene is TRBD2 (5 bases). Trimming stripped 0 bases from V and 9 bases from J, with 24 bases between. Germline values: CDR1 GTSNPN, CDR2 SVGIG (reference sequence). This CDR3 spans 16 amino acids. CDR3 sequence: CAWSVSGRSDISRQYF. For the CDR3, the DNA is TGTGCCTGGAGTGTCTCGGGAAGGTCAGATATATCGCGGCAGTACTTC.

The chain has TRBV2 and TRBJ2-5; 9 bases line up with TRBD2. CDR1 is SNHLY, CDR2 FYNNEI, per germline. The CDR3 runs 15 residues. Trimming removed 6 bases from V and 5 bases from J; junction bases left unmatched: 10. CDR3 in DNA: TGTGCCAGCAGCCTCCGGGCGGGGGGGATGGAGACCCAGTACTTC. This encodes CASSLRAGGMETQYF.

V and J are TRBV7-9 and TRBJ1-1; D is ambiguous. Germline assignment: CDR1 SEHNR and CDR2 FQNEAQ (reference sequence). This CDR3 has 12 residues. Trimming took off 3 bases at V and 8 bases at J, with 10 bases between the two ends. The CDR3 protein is CASSFDPGEAFF. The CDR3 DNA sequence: TGTGCCAGCAGCTTTGATCCCGGGGAAGCTTTCTTT. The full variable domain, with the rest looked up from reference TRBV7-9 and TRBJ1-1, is DTGVSQNPRHKITKRGQNVTFRCDPISEHNRLYWYRQTLGQGPEFLTYFQNEAQLEKSRLLSDRFSAERPKGSFSTLEIQRTEQGDSAMYLCASSFDPGEAFFGQGTRLTVV.

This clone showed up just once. The CDR3 bases are TGCGCCAGCAGTGGGACTAGCGGGAGGGCATACACAGATACGCAGTATTTT. This encodes CASSGTSGRAYTDTQYF. V and J are TRBV10-1 and TRBJ2-3; 15 bases fit TRBD2. In germline, CDR1 is WNHNN, CDR2 SYGVQD (reference sequence). Unmatched junction bases numbered 4, after V lost 4 bases and J lost 2 bases. The CDR3 totals 17 residues.

The CDR3 DNA reads TGTGCCAGCAGTCCCCGTGGAGCCTACGAGCAGTACTTC. It translates to CASSPRGAYEQYF. This chain connects TRBV6-5 to TRBJ2-7, with unresolved D. CDR1 is MNHEY, CDR2 SVGAGI, per germline. V was clipped by 5 bases and J by 2 bases, with 10 bases between them. CDR3 length equals 13 residues.

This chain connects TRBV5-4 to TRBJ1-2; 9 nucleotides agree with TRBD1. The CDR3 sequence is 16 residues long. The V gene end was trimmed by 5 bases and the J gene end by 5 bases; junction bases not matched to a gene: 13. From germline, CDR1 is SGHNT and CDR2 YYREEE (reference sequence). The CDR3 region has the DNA TGTGCCAGCAGTTTCGCCGGACAGGGGCCCTCATATGGCTACACCTTC. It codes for CASSFAGQGPSYGYTF.

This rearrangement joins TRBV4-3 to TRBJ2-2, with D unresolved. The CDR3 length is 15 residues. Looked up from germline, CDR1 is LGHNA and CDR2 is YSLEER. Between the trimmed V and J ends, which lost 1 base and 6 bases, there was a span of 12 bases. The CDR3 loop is CASSQGPKTAGELFF. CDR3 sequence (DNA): TGCGCCAGCAGCCAAGGACCAAAAACAGCCGGGGAGCTGTTTTTT.

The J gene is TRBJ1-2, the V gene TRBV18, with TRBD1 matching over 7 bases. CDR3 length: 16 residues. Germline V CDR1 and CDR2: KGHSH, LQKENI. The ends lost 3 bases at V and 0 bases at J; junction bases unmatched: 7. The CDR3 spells CASSPAVGTANYGYTF. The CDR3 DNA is TGTGCCAGCTCACCCGCGGTTGGGACAGCTAACTATGGCTACACCTTC.

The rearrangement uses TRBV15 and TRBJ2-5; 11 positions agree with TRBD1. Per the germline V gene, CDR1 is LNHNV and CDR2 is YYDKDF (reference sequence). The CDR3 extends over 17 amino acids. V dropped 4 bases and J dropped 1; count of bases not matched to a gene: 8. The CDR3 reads CATSTLLGTGGQETQYF. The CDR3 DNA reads TGTGCCACCAGCACCCTCCTGGGGACAGGGGGCCAAGAGACCCAGTACTTC. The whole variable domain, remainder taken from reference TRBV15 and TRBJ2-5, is DAMVIQNPRYQVTQFGKPVTLSCSQTLNHNVMYWYQQKSSQAPKLLFHYYDKDFNNEADTPDNFQSRRPNTSFCFLDIRSPGLGDTAMYLCATSTLLGTGGQETQYFGPGTRLLVL.

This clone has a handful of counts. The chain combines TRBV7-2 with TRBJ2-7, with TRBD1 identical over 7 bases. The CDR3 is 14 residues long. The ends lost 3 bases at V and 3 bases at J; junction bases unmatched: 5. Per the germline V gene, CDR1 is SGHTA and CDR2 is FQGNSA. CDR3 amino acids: CASSFIGQDYEQYF. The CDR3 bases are TGTGCCAGCAGCTTTATTGGACAGGACTACGAGCAGTACTTC.

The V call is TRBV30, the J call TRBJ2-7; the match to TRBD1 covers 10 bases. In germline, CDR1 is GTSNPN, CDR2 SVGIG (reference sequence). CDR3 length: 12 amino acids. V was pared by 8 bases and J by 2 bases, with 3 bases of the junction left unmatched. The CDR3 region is CAGDRGPYEQYF. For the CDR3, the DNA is TGTGCCGGGGACAGGGGACCCTACGAGCAGTACTTC.

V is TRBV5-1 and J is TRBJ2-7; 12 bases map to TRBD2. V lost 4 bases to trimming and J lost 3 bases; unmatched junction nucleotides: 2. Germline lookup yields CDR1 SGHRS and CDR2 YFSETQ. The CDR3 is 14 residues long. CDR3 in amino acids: CASSQGLAGYEQYF. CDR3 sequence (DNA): TGCGCCAGCAGCCAGGGACTAGCGGGCTACGAGCAGTACTTC.

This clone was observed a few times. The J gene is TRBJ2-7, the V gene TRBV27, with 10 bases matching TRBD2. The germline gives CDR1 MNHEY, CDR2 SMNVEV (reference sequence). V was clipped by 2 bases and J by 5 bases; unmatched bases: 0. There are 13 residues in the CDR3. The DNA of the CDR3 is TGTGCCAGCAGTTTAACTAGCGGGGACGAGCAGTACTTC. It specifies CASSLTSGDEQYF.

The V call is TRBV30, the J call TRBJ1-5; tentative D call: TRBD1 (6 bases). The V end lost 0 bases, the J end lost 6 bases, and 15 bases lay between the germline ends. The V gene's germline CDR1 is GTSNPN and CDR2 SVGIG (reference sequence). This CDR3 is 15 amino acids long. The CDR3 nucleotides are TGTGCCTGGAGTGTAGCCGGGGGCGGGAGTCAGCCCCAGCATTTT. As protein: CAWSVAGGGSQPQHF.

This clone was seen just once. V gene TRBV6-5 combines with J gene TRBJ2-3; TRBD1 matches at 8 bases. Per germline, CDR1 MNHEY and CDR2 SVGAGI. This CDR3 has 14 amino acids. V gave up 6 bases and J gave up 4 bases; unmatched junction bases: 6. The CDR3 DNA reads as TGTGCCAGCAGGCTCAGGGGGCGGGCAGATACGCAGTATTTT. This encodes CASRLRGRADTQYF.

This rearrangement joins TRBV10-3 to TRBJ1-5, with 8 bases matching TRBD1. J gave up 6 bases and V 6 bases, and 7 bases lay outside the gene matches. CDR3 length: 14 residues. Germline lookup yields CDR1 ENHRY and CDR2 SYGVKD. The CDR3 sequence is CAISTDREAQPQHF. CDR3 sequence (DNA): TGTGCCATCAGCACGGACAGGGAGGCTCAGCCCCAGCATTTT.

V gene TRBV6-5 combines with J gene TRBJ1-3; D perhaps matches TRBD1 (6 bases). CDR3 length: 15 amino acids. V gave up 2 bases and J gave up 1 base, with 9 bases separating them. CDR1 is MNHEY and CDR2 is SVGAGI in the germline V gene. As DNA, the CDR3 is TGTGCCAGCAGTTACGGGGGCAATTCTGGAAACACCATATATTTT. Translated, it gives CASSYGGNSGNTIYF.

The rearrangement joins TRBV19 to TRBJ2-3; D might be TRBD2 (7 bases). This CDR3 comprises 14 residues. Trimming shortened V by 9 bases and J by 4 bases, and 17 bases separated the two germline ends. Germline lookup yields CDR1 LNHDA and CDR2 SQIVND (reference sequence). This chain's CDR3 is CASGEGVEADTQYF. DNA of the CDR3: TGTGCCAGCGGGGAGGGGGTTGAAGCAGATACGCAGTATTTT.

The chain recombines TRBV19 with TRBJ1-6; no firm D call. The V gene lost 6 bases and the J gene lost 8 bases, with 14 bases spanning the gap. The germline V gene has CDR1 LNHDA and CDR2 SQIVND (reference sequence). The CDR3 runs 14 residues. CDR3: CASREVTGDSPLHF. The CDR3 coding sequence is TGTGCCAGTAGAGAGGTGACCGGGGATTCACCCCTCCACTTT.

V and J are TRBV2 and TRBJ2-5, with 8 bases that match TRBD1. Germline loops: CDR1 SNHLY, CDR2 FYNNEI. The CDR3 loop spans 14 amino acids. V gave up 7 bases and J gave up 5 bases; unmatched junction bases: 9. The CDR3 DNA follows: TGTGCCAGCACGAGCTCAGGGGGCCGGGAGACCCAGTACTTC. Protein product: CASTSSGGRETQYF.